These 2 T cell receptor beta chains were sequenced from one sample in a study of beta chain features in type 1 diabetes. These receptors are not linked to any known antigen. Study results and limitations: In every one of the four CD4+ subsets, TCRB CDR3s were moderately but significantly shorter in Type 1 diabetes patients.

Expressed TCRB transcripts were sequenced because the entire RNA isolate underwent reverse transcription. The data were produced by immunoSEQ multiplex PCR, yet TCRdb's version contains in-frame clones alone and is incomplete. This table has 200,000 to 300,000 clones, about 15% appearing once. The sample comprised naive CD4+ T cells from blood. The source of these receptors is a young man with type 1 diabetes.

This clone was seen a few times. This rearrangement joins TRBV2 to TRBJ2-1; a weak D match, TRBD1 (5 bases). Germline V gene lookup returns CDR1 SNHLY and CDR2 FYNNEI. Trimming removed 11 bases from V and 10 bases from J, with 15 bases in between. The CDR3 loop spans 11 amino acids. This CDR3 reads CAVSDRGEQFF. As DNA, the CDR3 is TGTGCCGTCTCAGATAGGGGAGAGCAGTTCTTC. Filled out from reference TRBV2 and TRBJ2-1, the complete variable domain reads EPEVTQTPSHQVTQMGQEVILRCVPISNHLYFYWYRQILGQKVEFLVSFYNNEISEKSEIFDDQFSVERPDGSNFTLKIRSTKLEDSAMYFCAVSDRGEQFFGPGTRLTVL.

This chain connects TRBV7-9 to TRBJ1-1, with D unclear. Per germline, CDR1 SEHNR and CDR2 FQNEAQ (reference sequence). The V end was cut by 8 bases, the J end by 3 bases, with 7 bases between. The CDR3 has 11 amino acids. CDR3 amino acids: CASFRDTEAFF. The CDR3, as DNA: TGTGCCAGCTTCCGGGACACTGAAGCTTTCTTT.